The clone carrying this T cell receptor (beta chain) came up many times. The source of the sample is a study of metastatic and nonmetastatic thyroid tumors. On the study more broadly: Where malignant and benign thyroid patients were concerned, repertoires were compared across blood and tumor or nodule tissue.

All patients reached thyroid surgery having received no treatment beforehand. How the authors handled the data: A classifier for distant metastasis in papillary thyroid cancer was constructed using CDR3 differences observed across clinicopathological groups. MiXCR was used by TCRdb to re-call the PCR reads. The V and J calls shown here were made by TCRdb, not taken from the authors' results. The sample consists of fewer than 50,000 clones, more than 25% of them appearing once. The sequencing input was blood. The clonotype comes from a male donor with papillary thyroid cancer or a benign thyroid nodule (not recorded which). Some clones in this sample may be carry-over from other donors' samples.

CDR3 DNA: TGTGCCAGCATGCGGTACCCTAGAAATGAGCAGTTCTTC. Residues: CASMRYPRNEQFF. V is TRBV6-1 and J is TRBJ2-1; D unresolved. Germline CDR1 MNHNS, CDR2 SASEGT. The CDR3 loop spans 13 amino acids. Trimming removed 7 bases from V and 7 bases from J, with 14 bases in between.